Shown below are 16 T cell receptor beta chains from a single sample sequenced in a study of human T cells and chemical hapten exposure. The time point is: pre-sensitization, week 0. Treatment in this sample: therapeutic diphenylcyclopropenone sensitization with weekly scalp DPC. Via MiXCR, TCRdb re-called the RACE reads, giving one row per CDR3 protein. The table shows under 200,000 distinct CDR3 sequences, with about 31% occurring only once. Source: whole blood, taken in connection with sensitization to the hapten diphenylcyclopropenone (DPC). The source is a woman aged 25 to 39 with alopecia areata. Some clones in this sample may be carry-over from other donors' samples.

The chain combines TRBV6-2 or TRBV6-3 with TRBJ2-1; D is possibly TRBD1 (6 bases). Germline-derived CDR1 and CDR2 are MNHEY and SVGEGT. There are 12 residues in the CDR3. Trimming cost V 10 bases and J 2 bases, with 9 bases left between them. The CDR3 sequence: CATGAAYNEQFF. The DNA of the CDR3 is TGTGCCACAGGGGCAGCCTACAATGAGCAGTTCTTC.

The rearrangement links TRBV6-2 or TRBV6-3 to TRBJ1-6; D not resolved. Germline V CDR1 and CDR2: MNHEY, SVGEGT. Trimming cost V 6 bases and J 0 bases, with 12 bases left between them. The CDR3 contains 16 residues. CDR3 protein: CASRPAGRSYNSPLHF. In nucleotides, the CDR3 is TGTGCCAGCAGGCCCGCTGGCCGCTCCTATAATTCACCCCTCCACTTT.

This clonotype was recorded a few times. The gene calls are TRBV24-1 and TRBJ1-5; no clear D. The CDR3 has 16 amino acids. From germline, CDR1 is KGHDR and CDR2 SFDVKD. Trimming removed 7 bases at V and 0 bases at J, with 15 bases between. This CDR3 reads CATSGVVGSSNQPQHF. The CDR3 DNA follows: TGTGCCACCAGCGGGGTTGTGGGGAGTAGCAATCAGCCCCAGCATTTT.

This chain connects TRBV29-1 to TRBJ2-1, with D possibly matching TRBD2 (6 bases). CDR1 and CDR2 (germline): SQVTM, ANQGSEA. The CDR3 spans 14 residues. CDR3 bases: TGCACCCGTATGGGGGGAGAAAAGGGGAATGAGCAGTTCTTC. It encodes CTRMGGEKGNEQFF.

This chain's CDR3 is CASSLVSGGGNEQFF. The CDR3 nucleotides read TGTGCCAGCAGCTTAGTTAGCGGGGGCGGGAATGAGCAGTTCTTC. V and J are TRBV11-1 and TRBJ2-1, with TRBD2 matching over 9 bases. The CDR3 is 15 residues long. The ends lost 1 base at V and 7 bases at J; junction bases unmatched: 5. Germline assignment: CDR1 SGHAT and CDR2 FQDESV (reference sequence).

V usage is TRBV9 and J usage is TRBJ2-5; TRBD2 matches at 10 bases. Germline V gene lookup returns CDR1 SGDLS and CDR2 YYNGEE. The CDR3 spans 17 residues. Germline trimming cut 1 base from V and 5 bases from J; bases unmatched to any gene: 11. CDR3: CASSVRAGGFRSETQYF. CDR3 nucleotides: TGTGCCAGCAGCGTACGAGCGGGAGGGTTTCGTTCGGAGACCCAGTACTTC.

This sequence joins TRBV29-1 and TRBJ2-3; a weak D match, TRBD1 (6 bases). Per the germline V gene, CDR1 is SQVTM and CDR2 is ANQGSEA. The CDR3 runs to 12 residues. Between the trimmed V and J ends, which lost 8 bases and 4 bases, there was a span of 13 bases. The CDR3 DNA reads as TGCAGCTCCATACAGGGCGCAGATACGCAGTATTTT. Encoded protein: CSSIQGADTQYF.

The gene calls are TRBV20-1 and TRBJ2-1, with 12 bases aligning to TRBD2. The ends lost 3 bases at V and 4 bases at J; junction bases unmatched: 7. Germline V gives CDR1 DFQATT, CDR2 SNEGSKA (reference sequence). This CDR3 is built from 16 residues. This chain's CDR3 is CSARSLLAGGYNEQFF. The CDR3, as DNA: TGCAGTGCTAGGTCTCTTCTAGCGGGGGGGTACAATGAGCAGTTCTTC.

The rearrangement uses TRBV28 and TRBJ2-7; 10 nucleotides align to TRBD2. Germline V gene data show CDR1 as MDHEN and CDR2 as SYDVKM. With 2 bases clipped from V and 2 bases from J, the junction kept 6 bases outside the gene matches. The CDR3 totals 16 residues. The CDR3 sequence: CASSLSGGGGTYEQYF. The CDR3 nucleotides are TGTGCCAGCAGTTTAAGCGGGGGGGGAGGGACCTACGAGCAGTACTTC.

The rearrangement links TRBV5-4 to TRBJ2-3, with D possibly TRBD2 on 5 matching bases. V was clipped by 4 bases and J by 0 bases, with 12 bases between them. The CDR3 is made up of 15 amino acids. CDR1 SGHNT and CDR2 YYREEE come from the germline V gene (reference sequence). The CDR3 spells CASSRETYSTDTQYF. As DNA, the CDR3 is TGTGCCAGCAGCCGGGAAACTTATAGCACAGATACGCAGTATTTT.

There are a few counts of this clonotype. CDR3 sequence: CASSVGLAGSGANVLTF. The CDR3 region has the DNA TGTGCCAGCAGCGTGGGACTAGCGGGGTCTGGGGCCAACGTCCTGACTTTC. This chain links TRBV9 with TRBJ2-6; 13 bases are a match to TRBD2. The CDR3 loop spans 17 amino acids. Per germline, CDR1 SGDLS and CDR2 YYNGEE. V trimming: 2 bases; J trimming: 1 base; junction bases outside the gene matches: 0.

The CDR3 region is CSARGFQETQYF. The DNA for the CDR3 is TGCAGTGCTAGAGGGTTCCAAGAGACCCAGTACTTC. The genes are TRBV20-1 and TRBJ2-5; D call uncertain. The CDR3 spans 12 residues. Deletions cut 1 base from V and 1 base from J, with 4 bases between. The germline V gene encodes CDR1 DFQATT and CDR2 SNEGSKA (reference sequence).

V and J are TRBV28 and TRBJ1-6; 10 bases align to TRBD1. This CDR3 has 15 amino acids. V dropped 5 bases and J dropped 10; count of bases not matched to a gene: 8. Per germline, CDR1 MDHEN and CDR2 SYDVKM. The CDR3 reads CASSLLTGGYSPLHF. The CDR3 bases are TGTGCCAGCAGTCTACTGACAGGGGGCTACTCACCCCTCCACTTT.

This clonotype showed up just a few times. CDR3 residues: CASSLGAHAGQFF. CDR3 in DNA: TGTGCCAGCAGCTTGGGGGCCCATGCGGGGCAGTTCTTC. The chain recombines TRBV11-2 with TRBJ2-1, with TRBD1 as a possible D gene (6 bases). CDR1 is SGHAT and CDR2 is FQNNGV in the germline V gene. V was trimmed by 3 bases and J by 12 bases, leaving 15 bases between them. This CDR3 region has 13 residues.

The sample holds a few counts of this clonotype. CDR3 amino acids: CASSQEWRGGANVLTF. The CDR3 nucleotides read TGCGCCAGCAGCCAAGAGTGGAGAGGTGGGGCCAACGTCCTGACTTTC. This chain joins TRBV4-3 and TRBJ2-6, with no clear D. Germline V gene data show CDR1 as LGHNA and CDR2 as YSLEER. The CDR3 totals 16 residues. Deletions cut 0 bases from V and 3 bases from J, with 9 bases between.

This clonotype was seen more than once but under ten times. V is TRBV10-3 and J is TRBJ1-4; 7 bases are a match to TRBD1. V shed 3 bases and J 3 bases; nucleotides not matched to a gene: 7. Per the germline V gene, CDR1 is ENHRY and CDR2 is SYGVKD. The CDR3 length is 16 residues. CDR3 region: CAISDKSGQPNEKLFF. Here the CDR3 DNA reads TGTGCCATCAGTGACAAGTCGGGACAGCCTAATGAAAAACTGTTTTTT.